This is a list of T cell receptor beta chains from one sample in a study of CD8 T cells in Susac syndrome. TCRdb reprocessed the immunoSEQ multiplex PCR reads via MiXCR and lists one record per CDR3 protein. The top ten hold about 0.13% of the sample, which has fewer than 250,000 distinct CDR3 sequences, roughly nine tenths seen once. Sequencing was carried out using CD8+ T cells from PBMCs. The receptors were sampled from a human donor with multiple sclerosis. The CDR3 runs from the conserved cysteine through the conserved F or W. The order of the fields is V gene, clone size, D gene, J gene, CDR3 protein, CDR3 DNA. D genes are given only for firm matches. Expanded clones get a size class; other rows say once, few or many, or leave the size out.

v_gene: TRBV25-1; abundance: once; d_gene: TRBD1; j_gene: TRBJ2-1; CDR3aa: CASSEYWTGDNEQFF; CDR3nt: TGTGCCAGCAGTGAATATTGGACAGGGGACAATGAGCAGTTCTTC
v_gene: TRBV7-3; abundance: few; d_gene: TRBD2; j_gene: TRBJ2-5; CDR3aa: CASSLTIAGGPKETQYF; CDR3nt: TGTGCCAGCAGCTTAACGATCGCGGGAGGGCCGAAAGAGACCCAGTACTTC
v_gene: TRBV13; abundance: NA; d_gene: NA; j_gene: TRBJ2-2; CDR3aa: CASSSGTNTGELFF; CDR3nt: TGTGCCAGCAGCAGCGGGACAAACACCGGGGAGCTGTTTTTT
v_gene: TRBV7-9; abundance: NA; d_gene: TRBD2; j_gene: TRBJ2-7; CDR3aa: CASSLGRRSGRAFEQYF; CDR3nt: TGTGCCAGCAGCTTAGGGAGACGCAGCGGGAGGGCGTTCGAGCAGTACTTC
v_gene: TRBV7-2; abundance: NA; d_gene: TRBD2; j_gene: TRBJ2-5; CDR3aa: CASSIILAGGQETQYF; CDR3nt: TGTGCCAGCAGCATTATACTAGCGGGGGGACAAGAGACCCAGTACTTC
v_gene: TRBV6-2/TRBV6-3; abundance: NA; d_gene: NA; j_gene: TRBJ1-5; CDR3aa: CASSVTTGAVYSNQPQHF; CDR3nt: TGTGCCAGCTCCGTTACCACAGGCGCCGTTTATAGCAATCAGCCCCAGCATTTT
v_gene: TRBV6-5; abundance: NA; d_gene: TRBD2; j_gene: TRBJ2-7; CDR3aa: CASKPSGDYEQYF; CDR3nt: TGTGCCAGCAAGCCTAGCGGGGACTACGAGCAGTACTTC
v_gene: TRBV5-1; abundance: NA; d_gene: TRBD1; j_gene: TRBJ1-1; CDR3aa: CASSLGTGGPKGYEAFF; CDR3nt: TGCGCCAGCAGCCTTGGGACAGGGGGCCCAAAGGGCTATGAAGCTTTCTTT
v_gene: TRBV12-3/TRBV12-4; abundance: NA; d_gene: NA; j_gene: TRBJ2-7; CDR3aa: CASRLENEQYF; CDR3nt: TGTGCCAGCAGACTAGAGAACGAGCAGTACTTC
v_gene: TRBV6-1; abundance: NA; d_gene: NA; j_gene: TRBJ1-6; CDR3aa: CASSPIKGEAGSSYNSPLHF; CDR3nt: TGTGCCAGCAGTCCCATCAAGGGGGAAGCAGGGAGCTCCTATAATTCACCCCTCCACTTT
v_gene: TRBV19; abundance: NA; d_gene: TRBD1; j_gene: TRBJ2-1; CDR3aa: CASRPGQGFVEQFF; CDR3nt: TGTGCCAGTAGACCGGGACAGGGGTTCGTTGAGCAGTTCTTC
v_gene: TRBV20-1; abundance: once; d_gene: NA; j_gene: TRBJ1-5; CDR3aa: CSARGVGGVNQPQHF; CDR3nt: TGCAGTGCTAGAGGCGTAGGGGGGGTCAATCAGCCCCAGCATTTT
v_gene: TRBV7-8; abundance: NA; d_gene: TRBD2; j_gene: TRBJ2-1; CDR3aa: CASSSPGLAGAAPYNEQFF; CDR3nt: TGTGCCAGCAGCTCCCCGGGACTAGCGGGAGCGGCCCCCTACAATGAGCAGTTCTTC
v_gene: TRBV29-1; abundance: NA; d_gene: NA; j_gene: TRBJ2-5; CDR3aa: CSAPGRLVEETQYF; CDR3nt: TGCAGCGCCCCAGGGAGACTAGTTGAAGAGACCCAGTACTTC
v_gene: TRBV6-5; abundance: NA; d_gene: NA; j_gene: TRBJ1-2; CDR3aa: CASSYSIPGRRGGYTF; CDR3nt: TGTGCCAGCAGTTACTCGATCCCAGGGAGGAGGGGGGGCTACACCTTC
v_gene: TRBV30; abundance: once; d_gene: NA; j_gene: TRBJ1-5; CDR3aa: CAWSAGTVRPQHF; CDR3nt: TGTGCCTGGAGTGCAGGAACTGTCCGGCCCCAGCATTTT
v_gene: TRBV28; abundance: NA; d_gene: NA; j_gene: TRBJ2-2; CDR3aa: CASSLTPGTSGELFF; CDR3nt: TGTGCCAGCAGCTTGACGCCTGGGACATCCGGGGAGCTGTTTTTT
v_gene: TRBV6-5; abundance: NA; d_gene: NA; j_gene: TRBJ2-3; CDR3aa: CASSFTPVADTQYF; CDR3nt: TGTGCCAGCAGTTTTACCCCGGTGGCAGATACGCAGTATTTT
v_gene: TRBV28; abundance: NA; d_gene: NA; j_gene: TRBJ1-6; CDR3aa: CASGPLDDSPLHF; CDR3nt: TGTGCCAGCGGACCCCTCGACGATTCACCCCTCCACTTT
v_gene: TRBV7-8; abundance: NA; d_gene: TRBD2; j_gene: TRBJ2-1; CDR3aa: CASSWRLAGGNEQFF; CDR3nt: TGTGCCAGCAGCTGGAGACTAGCGGGAGGCAATGAGCAGTTCTTC
v_gene: TRBV5-1; abundance: NA; d_gene: NA; j_gene: TRBJ2-2; CDR3aa: CASSPSPEELFF; CDR3nt: TGCGCCAGCAGCCCGAGCCCCGAGGAGCTGTTTTTT
v_gene: TRBV12-5; abundance: NA; d_gene: NA; j_gene: TRBJ1-5; CDR3aa: CASGLDTLGNQPQHF; CDR3nt: TGTGCTAGTGGTTTGGACACCCTGGGCAATCAGCCCCAGCATTTT
v_gene: TRBV4-1; abundance: NA; d_gene: TRBD1; j_gene: TRBJ1-6; CDR3aa: CASSPGTGGYNSPLHF; CDR3nt: TGCGCCAGCAGCCCTGGGACAGGGGGCTATAATTCACCCCTCCACTTT
v_gene: TRBV15; abundance: NA; d_gene: NA; j_gene: TRBJ2-5; CDR3aa: CATSRTGRTQETQYF; CDR3nt: TGTGCCACCAGCAGAACGGGACGGACGCAAGAGACCCAGTACTTC
v_gene: TRBV5-6; abundance: NA; d_gene: TRBD1; j_gene: TRBJ2-2; CDR3aa: CASSLGTVYTGELFF; CDR3nt: TGTGCCAGCAGCCTCGGGACAGTTTACACCGGGGAGCTGTTTTTT
v_gene: TRBV9; abundance: NA; d_gene: TRBD1; j_gene: TRBJ1-6; CDR3aa: CASSVEGAQNSPLHF; CDR3nt: TGTGCCAGCAGCGTAGAGGGGGCCCAAAATTCACCCCTCCACTTT
v_gene: TRBV11-2; abundance: NA; d_gene: NA; j_gene: TRBJ1-1; CDR3aa: CASSLALVGLQAFF; CDR3nt: TGTGCCAGCAGCTTAGCCCTCGTTGGGTTGCAAGCTTTCTTT
v_gene: TRBV19; abundance: few; d_gene: TRBD1; j_gene: TRBJ1-5; CDR3aa: CATQGARNQPQHF; CDR3nt: TGTGCCACCCAGGGGGCACGCAATCAGCCCCAGCATTTT
v_gene: TRBV19; abundance: NA; d_gene: NA; j_gene: TRBJ1-1; CDR3aa: CASSIRAAGFLATEAFF; CDR3nt: TGTGCCAGTAGTATCCGCGCAGCAGGGTTTCTGGCGACTGAAGCTTTCTTT
v_gene: TRBV5-1; abundance: NA; d_gene: TRBD1; j_gene: TRBJ2-7; CDR3aa: CASSFAGGEGEQYF; CDR3nt: TGCGCCAGCAGCTTTGCAGGGGGCGAAGGGGAGCAGTACTTC
v_gene: TRBV2; abundance: NA; d_gene: NA; j_gene: TRBJ1-2; CDR3aa: CASSVRAGASVYGYTF; CDR3nt: TGTGCCAGCAGTGTCAGGGCAGGGGCCTCTGTCTATGGCTACACCTTC
v_gene: TRBV24-1; abundance: few; d_gene: TRBD2; j_gene: TRBJ2-1; CDR3aa: CATSDAGGYNEQFF; CDR3nt: TGTGCCACCAGTGATGCGGGAGGGTACAATGAGCAGTTCTTC
v_gene: TRBV29-1; abundance: NA; d_gene: NA; j_gene: TRBJ1-2; CDR3aa: CSVLSRERSANYGYTF; CDR3nt: TGCAGCGTGCTCAGCAGGGAAAGGAGTGCTAACTATGGCTACACCTTC
v_gene: TRBV9; abundance: once; d_gene: TRBD2; j_gene: TRBJ2-3; CDR3aa: CASSARLAGGSDTQYF; CDR3nt: TGTGCCAGCAGCGCGAGGCTAGCGGGAGGATCAGATACGCAGTATTTT
v_gene: TRBV7-9; abundance: NA; d_gene: NA; j_gene: TRBJ1-2; CDR3aa: CASSLATAHYGYTF; CDR3nt: TGTGCCAGCAGTTTAGCCACAGCCCACTATGGCTACACCTTC
v_gene: TRBV7-8; abundance: NA; d_gene: NA; j_gene: TRBJ2-1; CDR3aa: CASSLGSLEQFF; CDR3nt: TGTGCCAGCAGCTTAGGAAGCCTTGAGCAGTTCTTC
v_gene: TRBV12-3/TRBV12-4; abundance: once; d_gene: NA; j_gene: TRBJ2-1; CDR3aa: CASSLARLVEQFF; CDR3nt: TGTGCCAGCAGTTTGGCTAGATTGGTTGAGCAGTTCTTC
v_gene: TRBV28; abundance: NA; d_gene: TRBD2; j_gene: TRBJ2-7; CDR3aa: CASLGLAGAIGEQYF; CDR3nt: TGTGCCAGCCTGGGACTAGCGGGAGCGATCGGCGAGCAGTACTTC
v_gene: TRBV20-1; abundance: NA; d_gene: NA; j_gene: TRBJ2-1; CDR3aa: CSASGVNSYNEQFF; CDR3nt: TGCAGTGCTAGCGGTGTAAACTCCTACAATGAGCAGTTCTTC
v_gene: TRBV7-9; abundance: NA; d_gene: TRBD2; j_gene: TRBJ2-2; CDR3aa: CASSPTSGVNTGELFF; CDR3nt: TGTGCCAGCAGTCCCACTAGCGGGGTTAACACCGGGGAGCTGTTTTTT
v_gene: TRBV4-3; abundance: NA; d_gene: NA; j_gene: TRBJ2-1; CDR3aa: CASSLERDLINSEQFF; CDR3nt: TGCGCCAGCAGCCTAGAACGGGACCTCATAAATTCCGAGCAGTTCTTC
v_gene: TRBV27; abundance: NA; d_gene: NA; j_gene: TRBJ2-1; CDR3aa: CASRDVGNEQFF; CDR3nt: TGTGCCAGCAGGGACGTGGGGAATGAGCAGTTCTTC
v_gene: TRBV19; abundance: NA; d_gene: TRBD2; j_gene: TRBJ2-5; CDR3aa: CASSILAGIQETQYF; CDR3nt: TGTGCCAGTAGTATTCTAGCGGGGATCCAAGAGACCCAGTACTTC
v_gene: TRBV7-8; abundance: NA; d_gene: TRBD2; j_gene: TRBJ2-2; CDR3aa: CASSFSLAGATGELFF; CDR3nt: TGTGCCAGCAGCTTTTCATTAGCGGGAGCCACCGGGGAGCTGTTTTTT
v_gene: TRBV19; abundance: NA; d_gene: NA; j_gene: TRBJ2-7; CDR3aa: CASSILQGTSYEQYF; CDR3nt: TGTGCCAGTAGTATACTTCAGGGGACCTCCTACGAGCAGTACTTC
v_gene: TRBV9; abundance: NA; d_gene: TRBD1; j_gene: TRBJ2-7; CDR3aa: CASSVTGGSYEQYF; CDR3nt: TGTGCCAGCAGCGTAACAGGGGGTTCCTACGAGCAGTACTTC